Listed here are 8 T cell receptor beta chains from one sample, sequenced in a study of blood T cell repertoires in COVID-19. Only in-frame clones appear in the TCRdb table, and some are missing; sequencing was by immunoSEQ multiplex PCR. The sample includes roughly 97,000 clones, 85% to 90% of them seen just once. The specimen sequenced was peripheral blood. The receptors originated from a human donor in a cohort sampled during active COVID-19.

This chain connects TRBV6-5 to TRBJ2-3, with D perhaps TRBD1 (6 bases). With 6 bases removed from V and 4 bases from J, the gap between germline ends came to 14 bases. The CDR3 runs to 14 residues. CDR1 and CDR2 from the germline V gene are MNHEY and SVGAGI. The CDR3, as DNA: TGTGCCAGCAGACTACAGACAGGCGCAGATACGCAGTATTTT. Protein sequence: CASRLQTGADTQYF.

The V call is TRBV19, the J call TRBJ2-1, with 8 nucleotides matching TRBD2. The trim removed 3 bases at V and 7 bases at J, leaving 5 bases unmatched. The CDR3 loop spans 14 amino acids. Germline V gene data show CDR1 as LNHDA and CDR2 as SQIVND (reference sequence). Written as DNA, the CDR3 is TGTGCCAGTAGTATCAGCGGGAGTAGGAATGAGCAGTTCTTC. Its protein is CASSISGSRNEQFF.

The chain combines TRBV4-1 with TRBJ1-5; no clear D gene. The ends were cut back, 1 base at V and 9 bases at J, with 13 bases in the middle. This CDR3 is built from 14 residues. Germline lookup yields CDR1 MGHRA and CDR2 YSYEKL. In DNA, the CDR3 is TGCGCCAGCAGCCAAGCGGTGTTCCTCGGGCCCCAGCATTTT. The encoded protein is CASSQAVFLGPQHF.

The chain couples TRBV15 to TRBJ2-7; a weak D match, TRBD1 (6 bases). This CDR3 region has 13 residues. The V gene lost 9 bases and the J gene lost 7 bases, with 19 bases spanning the gap. Germline V CDR1 and CDR2: LNHNV, YYDKDF (reference sequence). The DNA for the CDR3 is TGTGCCACGAGTCGGGACACCCTGGGGGAGCAGTACTTC. Its translation: CATSRDTLGEQYF.

V gene TRBV3-1 (or the pseudogene TRBV3-2) combines with J gene TRBJ1-1, with 10 bases that match TRBD1. The J segment lost 8 bases and the V segment lost 2 bases, leaving 8 bases of the junction unmatched. The germline V gene has CDR1 LGHDT and CDR2 YNNKEL (reference sequence). The CDR3 spans 15 residues. CDR3 sequence: CASSQPGTGAKEAFF. CDR3 coding DNA: TGTGCCAGCAGCCAACCCGGGACAGGGGCTAAAGAAGCTTTCTTT.

This chain joins TRBV4-2 and TRBJ2-5; TRBD2 aligns across 10 bases. Germline trimming cut 0 bases from V and 10 bases from J; bases unmatched to any gene: 11. The germline gives CDR1 LGHNA, CDR2 YNFKEQ. This CDR3 comprises 16 residues. CDR3 loop: CASSQDSSGGVSGQYF. The DNA of the CDR3 is TGTGCCAGCAGCCAAGATTCCAGCGGGGGGGTTAGTGGCCAGTACTTC.

This clone was observed a handful of times. The J gene is TRBJ1-3, the V gene TRBV5-1, with D possibly TRBD1 on 6 matching bases. This CDR3 region has 14 residues. CDR1 is SGHRS and CDR2 is YFSETQ in the germline V gene. With 4 bases removed from V and 5 bases from J, the gap between germline ends came to 13 bases. For the CDR3, the DNA is TGCGCCAGCAGCCCAAGCGGGGGGCGAAACACCATATATTTT. Translation: CASSPSGGRNTIYF.

V gene TRBV27 combines with J gene TRBJ2-2; 11 bases are a match to TRBD2. The CDR3 is 15 amino acids. V lost 4 bases to trimming and J lost 8 bases; unmatched junction nucleotides: 6. Per germline, CDR1 MNHEY and CDR2 SMNVEV (reference sequence). CDR3 region: CASSSLAGGWGELFF. The DNA for the CDR3 is TGTGCCAGCAGTTCTCTAGCGGGGGGCTGGGGGGAGCTGTTTTTT.